This TCR beta chain is drawn from a study of blood T cell repertoires in COVID-19. On the study more broadly: Collection of acute and convalescent COVID-19 samples took place in the United States, Italy and Spain.

Per the original data handling: Nucleated cell counts were estimated from reference gene primer amplification. Measured with immunoSEQ multiplex PCR; TCRdb has only the in-frame clones, and not every one. The V and J calls and clone size are taken from that table; D and trimming were inferred from the DNA. This table holds tens of thousands of clones, about four fifths found once. The CDR3 runs 15 residues. V gave up 5 bases and J gave up 11 bases; unmatched junction bases: 11. Germline V gene lookup returns CDR1 MDHEN and CDR2 SYDVKM. The receptor comes from a human donor in a cohort sampled during active COVID-19. J is TRBJ1-6 and V is TRBV28, with 8 bases that match TRBD1. The sample comprised peripheral blood. The CDR3, as DNA: TGTGCCAGCAGTCTTCGGGCAGGGGGCAATCCACCCCTCCACTTT. As protein: CASSLRAGGNPPLHF.